This record looks at one T cell receptor (beta chain) sequence and its context. Antigen: not known. The sample is drawn from a study of beta chain features in type 1 diabetes. Findings and limits, study-wide: It was among patients, rather than healthy donors, that naive, central memory and Treg TCRB repertoires appeared more similar. VDJ junctions from type 1 diabetes patients carried fewer insertions and larger deletions. Shorter TCRB CDR3s, moderately but significantly so, marked every one of the four CD4+ subsets in Type 1 diabetes patients. Since sequencing was performed on cDNA, cells with high TCR expression could be over-represented.

What was sequenced were expressed TCRB transcripts, since all of the isolated RNA had been reverse transcribed. Repertoires were generated with immunoSEQ multiplex PCR, while TCRdb's copy carries only in-frame clones and drops some. The sample shows 630,000 or so clones, about an eighth of them seen only once. The germline CDR1 and CDR2 sequences are SQVTM and ANQGSEA. The CDR3 covers 14 residues. Trimming removed 7 bases from V and 0 bases from J, with 13 bases in between. One heparinised draw, averaging roughly 0.12 L, was taken per donor. V gene TRBV29-1 combines with J gene TRBJ1-5; no reliable D call. Input material: naive CD4+ T cells from blood. The source is a man aged 18 to 30 with type 1 diabetes. Here the CDR3 DNA reads TGCAGCGCCTCTGACGGAGATAGCAATCAGCCCCAGCATTTT. Translated, it gives CSASDGDSNQPQHF.